The rows below give T cell receptor beta chains drawn from one sample of a study of cytomegalovirus exposure and HLA in healthy donors. Method: immunoSEQ multiplex PCR; TCRdb's copy keeps in-frame clones and lacks some. In the table there are about 150,000 clones, about three quarters of which are singletons. The specimen was PBMCs. The receptor set was obtained from a man aged 35 to 55 in good health and CMV-seropositive. Each CDR3 is given with its conserved first and last residue. Clone size is stated in some rows and not others, as once, few, many or a class when expanded.

clone_size,v_call,cdr3_length,cdr3_aa
-,TRBV4-2,14,CASSQGGSYIEQFF
few,TRBV28,14,CAIPTGTGISGYTF
-,TRBV28,13,CASSLTGGNTIYF
once,TRBV5-1,15,CASSLGITGSYGYTF
-,TRBV27,16,CASSLGGRYSNQPQHF
-,TRBV6-5,16,CASSYRAGGRGETQYF
-,TRBV5-1,15,CASSRDRPVNTEAFF
-,TRBV5-1,15,CASSLDSTDYNEQFF
once,TRBV15,12,CATNQGNQPQHF
few,TRBV15,12,CATSRDRNTIYF
-,TRBV7-9,14,CASSMGQSHYGYTF
once,TRBV5-5,14,CASSLGALEDTQYF
-,TRBV5-1,16,CASSLDTGIGSYEQYF
once,TRBV19,14,CASTARVSNQPQHF
-,TRBV28,14,CASSPTGSTGGYTF
-,TRBV7-9,15,CASSFGLAVGYEQYF
-,TRBV27,13,CASSPLSSYEQYF
-,TRBV30,14,CAADPGGRNQPQHF
-,TRBV5-1,15,CASSFGDRDTDTQYF
few,TRBV28,14,CASSSTRSGNTIYF
-,TRBV19,13,CASSKDFGGRAFF
-,TRBV11-2,14,CASSNREGWGEQYF
-,TRBV10-3,14,CATYKGQETYEQYF
-,TRBV10-3,14,CAISEEASYNEQFF
once,TRBV7-6,15,CASSSPGHLNNEQFF
-,TRBV10-3,17,CAISDLRLAGEGETQYF
-,TRBV7-9,15,CASSPRGLAGYEQYF
-,TRBV11-2,13,CASSRDTYNEQFF
-,TRBV25-1,12,CASTTANYGYTF
-,TRBV5-1,14,CASSLAHRGETQYF
-,TRBV11-2,12,CASTSSVFEQFF
-,TRBV27,18,CASSLGFQKGTANQPQHF
-,TRBV10-3,15,CAISQAGADGNTIYF
few,TRBV5-6,12,CASSFSEVQTFF
few,TRBV28,15,CASLRGRGMNTEAFF
-,TRBV27,15,CASSITAGQDYEQYF
-,TRBV2,17,CASSLRGAQSGANGLTF
-,TRBV10-3,13,CAIKVGQNYEQYF
-,TRBV11-2,17,CASSGGASGGFTGELFF
-,TRBV6-6,13,CAGKGQGEVGYTF